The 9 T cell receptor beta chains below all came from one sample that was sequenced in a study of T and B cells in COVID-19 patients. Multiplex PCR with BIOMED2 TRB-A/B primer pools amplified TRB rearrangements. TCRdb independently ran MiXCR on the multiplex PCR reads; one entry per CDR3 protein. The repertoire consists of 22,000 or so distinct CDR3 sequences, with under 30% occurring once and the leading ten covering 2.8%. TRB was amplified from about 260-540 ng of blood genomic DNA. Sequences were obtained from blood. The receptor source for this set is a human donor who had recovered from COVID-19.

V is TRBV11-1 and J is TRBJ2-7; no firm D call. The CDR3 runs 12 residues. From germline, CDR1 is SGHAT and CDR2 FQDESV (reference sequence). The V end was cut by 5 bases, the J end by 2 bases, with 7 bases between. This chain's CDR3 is CASSRPTYEQYF. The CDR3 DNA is TGTGCCAGCAGCCGACCGACCTACGAGCAGTACTTC.

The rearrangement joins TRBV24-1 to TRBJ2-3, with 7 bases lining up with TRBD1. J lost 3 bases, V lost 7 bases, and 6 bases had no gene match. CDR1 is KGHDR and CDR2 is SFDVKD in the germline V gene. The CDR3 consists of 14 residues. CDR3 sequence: CATRSGRGTDTQYF. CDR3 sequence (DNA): TGTGCCACCAGGTCTGGCAGGGGGACAGATACGCAGTATTTT.

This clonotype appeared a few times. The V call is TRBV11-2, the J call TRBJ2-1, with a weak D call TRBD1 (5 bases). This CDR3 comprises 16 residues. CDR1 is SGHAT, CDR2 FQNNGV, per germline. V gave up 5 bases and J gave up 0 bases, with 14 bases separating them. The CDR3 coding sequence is TGTGCCAGCAGCCTCGTTAGGGGAAGCTCCTACAATGAGCAGTTCTTC. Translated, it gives CASSLVRGSSYNEQFF.

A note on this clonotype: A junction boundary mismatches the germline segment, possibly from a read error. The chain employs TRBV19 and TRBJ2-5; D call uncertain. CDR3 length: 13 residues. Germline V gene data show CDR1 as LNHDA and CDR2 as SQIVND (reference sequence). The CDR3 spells CASSLNIQESQYF. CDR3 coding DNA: TGTGCCAGTAGCTTGAATATCCAAGAGTCCCAGTACTTC.

This CDR3 reads CSARVPLTDANEQFF. CDR3 bases: TGCAGTGCTAGAGTTCCCCTGACTGACGCCAATGAGCAGTTCTTC. The V gene is TRBV20-1, the J gene TRBJ2-1; D gene unclear. Germline V lookup: CDR1 DFQATT, CDR2 SNEGSKA (reference sequence). The CDR3 runs 15 residues. V shed 1 base and J shed 6 bases, with 16 bases lying between them.

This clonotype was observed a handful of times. Here the CDR3 reads CASSPRDGVYTF. CDR3 DNA: TGTGCCAGCAGTCCCAGGGACGGGGTCTACACCTTC. V and J are TRBV27 and TRBJ1-2, with D perhaps matching TRBD1 (5 bases). V lost 5 bases and J 10 bases, leaving 14 bases between the germline ends. The CDR3 runs 12 residues. The germline V gene has CDR1 MNHEY and CDR2 SMNVEV (reference sequence).

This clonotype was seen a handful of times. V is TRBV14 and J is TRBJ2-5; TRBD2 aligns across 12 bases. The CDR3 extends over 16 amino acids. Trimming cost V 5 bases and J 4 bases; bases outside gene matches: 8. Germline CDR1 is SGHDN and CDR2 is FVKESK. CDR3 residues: CASSTRTSGDVETQYF. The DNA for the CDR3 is TGTGCCAGCAGCACCCGGACTAGCGGGGATGTAGAGACCCAGTACTTC.

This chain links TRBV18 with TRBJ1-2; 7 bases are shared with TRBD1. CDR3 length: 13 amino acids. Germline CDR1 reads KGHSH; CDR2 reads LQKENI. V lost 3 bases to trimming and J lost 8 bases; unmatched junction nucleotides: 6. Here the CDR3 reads CASSPDRVYGYTF. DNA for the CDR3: TGTGCCAGCTCACCCGACAGGGTCTACGGCTACACCTTC.

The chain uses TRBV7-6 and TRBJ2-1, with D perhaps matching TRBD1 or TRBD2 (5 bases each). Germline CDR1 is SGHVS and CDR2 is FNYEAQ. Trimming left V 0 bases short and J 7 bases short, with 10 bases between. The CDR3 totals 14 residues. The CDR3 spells CASSLAGTGNEQFF. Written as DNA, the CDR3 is TGTGCCAGCAGCTTAGCCGGGACGGGAAATGAGCAGTTCTTC.